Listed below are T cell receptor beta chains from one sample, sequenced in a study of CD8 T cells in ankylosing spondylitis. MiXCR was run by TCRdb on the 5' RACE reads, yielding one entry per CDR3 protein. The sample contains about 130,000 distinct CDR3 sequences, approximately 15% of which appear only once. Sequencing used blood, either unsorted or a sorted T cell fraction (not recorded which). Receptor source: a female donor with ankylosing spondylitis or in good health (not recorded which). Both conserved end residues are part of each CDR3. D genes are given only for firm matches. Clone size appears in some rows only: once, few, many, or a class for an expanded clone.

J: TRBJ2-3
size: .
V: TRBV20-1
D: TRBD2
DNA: TGCAGTGCTAGGTTAGCGGGGGGGCCCGCAGATACGCAGTATTTT
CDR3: CSARLAGGPADTQYF

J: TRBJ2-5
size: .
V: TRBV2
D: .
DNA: TGTGCCAGCAGTGGCCCCTGGGGCTTAGAGACCCAGTACTTC
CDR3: CASSGPWGLETQYF

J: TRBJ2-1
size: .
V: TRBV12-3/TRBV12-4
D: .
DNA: TGTGCCAGCAGTGTAGGCGGACCAAGCTCCTACAATGAGCAGTTCTTC
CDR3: CASSVGGPSSYNEQFF

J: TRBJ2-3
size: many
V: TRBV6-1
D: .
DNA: TGTGCCAGCAGTATGGGGGAGGATACGCAGTATTTT
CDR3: CASSMGEDTQYF

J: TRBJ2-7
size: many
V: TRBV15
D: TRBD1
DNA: TGTGCCACCAGCAGAGACGGGACAGGGGCCGGCGAGCAGTACTTC
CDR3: CATSRDGTGAGEQYF

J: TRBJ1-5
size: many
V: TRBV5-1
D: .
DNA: TGCGCCAGCAGCTTGGCGGGGGGTGGCAATCAGCCCCAGCATTTT
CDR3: CASSLAGGGNQPQHF

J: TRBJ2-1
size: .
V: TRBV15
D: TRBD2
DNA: TGTGCCACCAGCAGTCCTCCAGGGACTAGCGGTCCAAGCTCCTACAATGAGCAGTTCTTC
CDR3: CATSSPPGTSGPSSYNEQFF

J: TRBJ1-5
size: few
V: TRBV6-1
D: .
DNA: TGTGCCAGCAGGAAATCCGGGACAAAGTTTTATCAGCCCCAGCATTTT
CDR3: CASRKSGTKFYQPQHF

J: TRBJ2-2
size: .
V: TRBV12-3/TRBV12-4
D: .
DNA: TGTGCCAGCAGCCCTAGTTCGACAGATTTCTATGGGAAGGCCGGGGAGCTGTTTTTT
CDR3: CASSPSSTDFYGKAGELFF

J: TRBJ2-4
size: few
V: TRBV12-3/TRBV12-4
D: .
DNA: TGTGCCAGCAGTCCGCGGGACAGTCCTCCTCTTTTAGCCAAAAACATTCAGTACTTC
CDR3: CASSPRDSPPLLAKNIQYF

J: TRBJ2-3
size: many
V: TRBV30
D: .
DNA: TGTGCCTGGAGTCCCGGGACATTCACAGATACGCAGTATTTT
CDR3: CAWSPGTFTDTQYF